This is a list of T cell receptor beta chains from one sample in a study of blood T cell repertoires in COVID-19. Some clones are missing from TCRdb's copy, which holds only in-frame ones; the method was immunoSEQ multiplex PCR. The profile shows around 11,000 clones, 75% to 90% of them singletons. Sequencing was performed on peripheral blood. The receptors derive from a human donor in a cohort sampled during active COVID-19. CDR3s include the opening cysteine and the closing phenylalanine or tryptophan. D genes are given only for firm matches. Clone size is shown for a subset of rows, as once, few, many or a class of expanded clone.

clone size: once
J gene: TRBJ1-5
V gene: TRBV5-1
D gene: .
CDR3 length: 14
CDR3 DNA: TGCGCCAGCAGCTTGGGCCAGGGTGATCAGCCCCAGCATTTT
CDR3 protein: CASSLGQGDQPQHF

clone size: .
J gene: TRBJ2-5
V gene: TRBV7-9
D gene: .
CDR3 length: 14
CDR3 DNA: TGTGCCAGCAGCTTAGTGGGCGCTCAAGAGACCCAGTACTTC
CDR3 protein: CASSLVGAQETQYF

clone size: .
J gene: TRBJ2-7
V gene: TRBV3-1/TRBV3-2
D gene: TRBD2
CDR3 length: 15
CDR3 DNA: TGTGCCAGCAGTTCCGGACTAGCGTTAACCTACGAGCAGTACTTC
CDR3 protein: CASSSGLALTYEQYF

clone size: once
J gene: TRBJ2-2
V gene: TRBV5-1
D gene: TRBD2
CDR3 length: 15
CDR3 DNA: TGCGCCAGCAGCCCCGGACTAGCCTACACCGGGGAGCTGTTTTTT
CDR3 protein: CASSPGLAYTGELFF

clone size: .
J gene: TRBJ2-5
V gene: TRBV15
D gene: TRBD2
CDR3 length: 15
CDR3 DNA: TGTGCCACCAGCAGAGAGGCGGGAGGGGGAGAGACCCAGTACTTC
CDR3 protein: CATSREAGGGETQYF

clone size: few
J gene: TRBJ1-5
V gene: TRBV2
D gene: .
CDR3 length: 15
CDR3 DNA: TGTGCCAGCAGTCCCGGTTCGGTGGGCAATCAGCCCCAGCATTTT
CDR3 protein: CASSPGSVGNQPQHF

clone size: few
J gene: TRBJ2-1
V gene: TRBV7-9
D gene: TRBD2
CDR3 length: 15
CDR3 DNA: TGTGCCAGCAGTACGGGACTAGGAGAGATCAATGAGCAGTTCTTC
CDR3 protein: CASSTGLGEINEQFF

clone size: .
J gene: TRBJ2-1
V gene: TRBV27
D gene: .
CDR3 length: 13
CDR3 DNA: TGTGCCAGCAGTTTTTGGCAATCCAATGAGCAGTTCTTC
CDR3 protein: CASSFWQSNEQFF

clone size: .
J gene: TRBJ1-4
V gene: TRBV5-1
D gene: .
CDR3 length: 16
CDR3 DNA: TGCGCCAGCAGCTTTCATATGGGACAAGGGAACGAAAAACTGTTTTTT
CDR3 protein: CASSFHMGQGNEKLFF

clone size: .
J gene: TRBJ2-7
V gene: TRBV24-1
D gene: TRBD1
CDR3 length: 15
CDR3 DNA: TGTGCCACCAGTGATGCGAGACAGGGGGGCTACGAGCAGTACTTC
CDR3 protein: CATSDARQGGYEQYF

clone size: .
J gene: TRBJ2-3
V gene: TRBV28
D gene: .
CDR3 length: 14
CDR3 DNA: TGTGCCAGCAGTTCCTGGACAGGCACAGATACGCAGTATTTT
CDR3 protein: CASSSWTGTDTQYF

clone size: .
J gene: TRBJ2-7
V gene: TRBV10-2
D gene: TRBD2
CDR3 length: 17
CDR3 DNA: TGCGCCAGCAGTGATATGGGGGGGACGATCGGCCTAGACGAGCAGTACTTC
CDR3 protein: CASSDMGGTIGLDEQYF

clone size: .
J gene: TRBJ1-5
V gene: TRBV28
D gene: .
CDR3 length: 14
CDR3 DNA: TGTGCCAGCAGTTCCTCGGCGGCTCCGGAGCCCCAGCATTTT
CDR3 protein: CASSSSAAPEPQHF

clone size: few
J gene: TRBJ1-1
V gene: TRBV5-4
D gene: TRBD1
CDR3 length: 17
CDR3 DNA: TGTGCCAGCAGCTTGGCCGGGACAGGGTTTATGAACACTGAAGCTTTCTTT
CDR3 protein: CASSLAGTGFMNTEAFF

clone size: .
J gene: TRBJ1-2
V gene: TRBV5-5
D gene: .
CDR3 length: 14
CDR3 DNA: TGTGCCAGCAGCTTGGCCGGGGATAACTATGGCTACACCTTC
CDR3 protein: CASSLAGDNYGYTF

clone size: .
J gene: TRBJ1-5
V gene: TRBV28
D gene: .
CDR3 length: 15
CDR3 DNA: TGTGCCAGCAGTTTAGGAGGGATGCGAAATCAGCCCCAGCATTTT
CDR3 protein: CASSLGGMRNQPQHF

clone size: .
J gene: TRBJ2-5
V gene: TRBV2
D gene: TRBD1
CDR3 length: 15
CDR3 DNA: TGTGCCAGCAGCCCGGACAGGGGGCTACAAGAGACCCAGTACTTC
CDR3 protein: CASSPDRGLQETQYF

clone size: few
J gene: TRBJ1-1
V gene: TRBV4-1
D gene: TRBD1
CDR3 length: 16
CDR3 DNA: TGCGCCAGCAGCCACGAGCCGGGACAGGGGGCCACTGAAGCTTTCTTT
CDR3 protein: CASSHEPGQGATEAFF

clone size: .
J gene: TRBJ2-3
V gene: TRBV5-6
D gene: TRBD1
CDR3 length: 16
CDR3 DNA: TGTGCCAGCAGCCTGCGGACAGGGGGCAAAACAGATACGCAGTATTTT
CDR3 protein: CASSLRTGGKTDTQYF

clone size: .
J gene: TRBJ1-2
V gene: TRBV6-5
D gene: .
CDR3 length: 11
CDR3 DNA: TGTGCCAGCCGGGTTGCCTATGGCTACACCTTC
CDR3 protein: CASRVAYGYTF

clone size: .
J gene: TRBJ1-1
V gene: TRBV29-1
D gene: .
CDR3 length: 12
CDR3 DNA: TGCAGCGTTCTTACAACAAACACTGAAGCTTTCTTT
CDR3 protein: CSVLTTNTEAFF

clone size: .
J gene: TRBJ2-3
V gene: TRBV5-1
D gene: TRBD2
CDR3 length: 15
CDR3 DNA: TGCGCCAGCAGCTTCGGGACTAGCGGGGGGGATACGCAGTATTTT
CDR3 protein: CASSFGTSGGDTQYF

clone size: .
J gene: TRBJ2-1
V gene: TRBV14
D gene: TRBD2
CDR3 length: 13
CDR3 DNA: TGTGCCAGCAGCGACGGGGAGGGGAATGAGCAGTTCTTC
CDR3 protein: CASSDGEGNEQFF

clone size: .
J gene: TRBJ2-3
V gene: TRBV4-1
D gene: .
CDR3 length: 16
CDR3 DNA: TGCGCCAGCACCGGTGTTTCGGACAGATTCGAGGATACGCAGTATTTT
CDR3 protein: CASTGVSDRFEDTQYF

clone size: .
J gene: TRBJ2-5
V gene: TRBV6-1
D gene: .
CDR3 length: 14
CDR3 DNA: TGTGCCAGCAGTGAGGGACTTTCATCAGGGACCCAGTACTTC
CDR3 protein: CASSEGLSSGTQYF

clone size: .
J gene: TRBJ2-1
V gene: TRBV6-5
D gene: .
CDR3 length: 15
CDR3 DNA: TGTGCCAGCACCCTAAGAGGGGGGGGGCTAGATGAGCAGTTCTTC
CDR3 protein: CASTLRGGGLDEQFF

clone size: .
J gene: TRBJ2-7
V gene: TRBV3-1/TRBV3-2
D gene: TRBD2
CDR3 length: 15
CDR3 DNA: TGTGCCAGCAGCCAAGGGACTAGTAGCTCCTACGAGCAGTACTTC
CDR3 protein: CASSQGTSSSYEQYF

clone size: .
J gene: TRBJ2-7
V gene: TRBV5-1
D gene: TRBD2
CDR3 length: 15
CDR3 DNA: TGCGCCAGCAGCTTGTGGACTAGCGGGACTTACGAGCAGTACTTC
CDR3 protein: CASSLWTSGTYEQYF

clone size: medium-sized
J gene: TRBJ2-1
V gene: TRBV4-2
D gene: TRBD2
CDR3 length: 17
CDR3 DNA: TGTGCCAGCAGCCAAGACGCTAGCGGGAACCCCTACAATGAGCAGTTCTTC
CDR3 protein: CASSQDASGNPYNEQFF

clone size: few
J gene: TRBJ2-7
V gene: TRBV20-1
D gene: .
CDR3 length: 11
CDR3 DNA: TGCAGTGCGGACCGGGGCTACGAGCAGTACTTC
CDR3 protein: CSADRGYEQYF

clone size: .
J gene: TRBJ2-1
V gene: TRBV7-2
D gene: .
CDR3 length: 16
CDR3 DNA: TGTGCCAGCAGCCCAGGGGCTAGATCTAAGGACAATGAGCAGTTCTTC
CDR3 protein: CASSPGARSKDNEQFF

clone size: .
J gene: TRBJ1-3
V gene: TRBV9
D gene: .
CDR3 length: 13
CDR3 DNA: TGTGCCAGCAGCCGTAACTCTGGAAACACCATATATTTT
CDR3 protein: CASSRNSGNTIYF

clone size: .
J gene: TRBJ1-5
V gene: TRBV2
D gene: TRBD1
CDR3 length: 13
CDR3 DNA: TGTGCCAGCAGTCGGACAGGGGGTCAGCCCCAGCATTTT
CDR3 protein: CASSRTGGQPQHF

clone size: .
J gene: TRBJ2-5
V gene: TRBV19
D gene: .
CDR3 length: 13
CDR3 DNA: TGTGCCAGTAGTATGGCAGGGGTAGAGACCCAGTACTTC
CDR3 protein: CASSMAGVETQYF

clone size: .
J gene: TRBJ2-7
V gene: TRBV19
D gene: TRBD1
CDR3 length: 14
CDR3 DNA: TGTGCCAGTAGGTACAGGGGGGAGGCCTACGAGCAGTACTTC
CDR3 protein: CASRYRGEAYEQYF

clone size: .
J gene: TRBJ2-1
V gene: TRBV27
D gene: .
CDR3 length: 16
CDR3 DNA: TGTGCCAGCAGCATGATAGCCGGAGGGGTAACTATTGAGCAGTTCTTC
CDR3 protein: CASSMIAGGVTIEQFF

clone size: .
J gene: TRBJ1-6
V gene: TRBV25-1
D gene: .
CDR3 length: 13
CDR3 DNA: TGTGCCAGCAGTGACTTGCAGTATTCACCCCTCCACTTT
CDR3 protein: CASSDLQYSPLHF

clone size: .
J gene: TRBJ2-5
V gene: TRBV5-6
D gene: .
CDR3 length: 14
CDR3 DNA: TGTGCCAGCAGCTTCGTGTACAATCGAGAGACCCAGTACTTC
CDR3 protein: CASSFVYNRETQYF

clone size: few
J gene: TRBJ1-1
V gene: TRBV28
D gene: TRBD1
CDR3 length: 13
CDR3 DNA: TGTGCCAGCAGTAGGGACAGGGTCACTGAAGCTTTCTTT
CDR3 protein: CASSRDRVTEAFF

clone size: .
J gene: TRBJ2-1
V gene: TRBV4-1
D gene: .
CDR3 length: 18
CDR3 DNA: TGCGCCAGCAGCCAAGAGGTCCAGGGGGGAACGAGATACAATGAGCAGTTCTTC
CDR3 protein: CASSQEVQGGTRYNEQFF

clone size: .
J gene: TRBJ2-5
V gene: TRBV6-2/TRBV6-3
D gene: .
CDR3 length: 17
CDR3 DNA: TGTGCCAGCAGTTACATGCGAATGGACAGAAGGAAAGAGACCCAGTACTTC
CDR3 protein: CASSYMRMDRRKETQYF

clone size: once
J gene: TRBJ2-7
V gene: TRBV9
D gene: .
CDR3 length: 16
CDR3 DNA: TGTGCCAGCAGCCTTGGAGACTATTCTAGCTCCTACGAGCAGTACTTC
CDR3 protein: CASSLGDYSSSYEQYF

clone size: .
J gene: TRBJ1-5
V gene: TRBV28
D gene: .
CDR3 length: 14
CDR3 DNA: TGTGCCAGCAGCCATTCCCGGACCCGGGAGACCCAGCATTTT
CDR3 protein: CASSHSRTRETQHF

clone size: .
J gene: TRBJ1-1
V gene: TRBV9
D gene: .
CDR3 length: 16
CDR3 DNA: TGTGCCAGCAGCAACCGGGACAATAAAGTGAACACTGAAGCTTTCTTT
CDR3 protein: CASSNRDNKVNTEAFF

clone size: few
J gene: TRBJ2-3
V gene: TRBV28
D gene: .
CDR3 length: 15
CDR3 DNA: TGTGCCAGCCCCCCGGGCAGGGCCTACACAGATACGCAGTATTTT
CDR3 protein: CASPPGRAYTDTQYF

clone size: .
J gene: TRBJ2-2
V gene: TRBV28
D gene: .
CDR3 length: 13
CDR3 DNA: TGTGCCAGCAGTTTAGGGGGGATCGGGGAGCTGTTTTTT
CDR3 protein: CASSLGGIGELFF

clone size: large
J gene: TRBJ2-2
V gene: TRBV9
D gene: .
CDR3 length: 12
CDR3 DNA: TGTGCCAGCAGCGTAGAGGGGCTGGAGCTGTTTTTT
CDR3 protein: CASSVEGLELFF